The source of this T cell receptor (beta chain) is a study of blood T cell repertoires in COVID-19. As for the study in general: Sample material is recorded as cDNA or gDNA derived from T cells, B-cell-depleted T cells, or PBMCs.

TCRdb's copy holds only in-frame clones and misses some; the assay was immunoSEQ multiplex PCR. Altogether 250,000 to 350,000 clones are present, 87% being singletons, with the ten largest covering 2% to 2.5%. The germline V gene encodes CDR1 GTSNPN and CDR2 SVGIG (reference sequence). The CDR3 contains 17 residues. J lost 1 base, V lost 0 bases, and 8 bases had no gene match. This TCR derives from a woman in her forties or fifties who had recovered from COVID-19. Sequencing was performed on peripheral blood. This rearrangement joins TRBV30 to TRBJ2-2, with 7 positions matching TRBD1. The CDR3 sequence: CAWSVPRGQRNTGELFF. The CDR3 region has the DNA TGTGCCTGGAGTGTACCGAGGGGGCAAAGGAACACCGGGGAGCTGTTTTTT.